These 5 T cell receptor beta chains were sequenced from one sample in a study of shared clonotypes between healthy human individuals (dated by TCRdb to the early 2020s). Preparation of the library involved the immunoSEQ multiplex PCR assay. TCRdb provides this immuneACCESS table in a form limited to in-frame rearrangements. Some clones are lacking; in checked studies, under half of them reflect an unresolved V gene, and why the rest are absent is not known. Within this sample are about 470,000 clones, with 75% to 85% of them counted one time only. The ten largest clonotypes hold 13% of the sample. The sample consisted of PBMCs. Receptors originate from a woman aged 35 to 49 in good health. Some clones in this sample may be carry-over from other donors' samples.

The DNA for the CDR3 is TGTGCCAGCAGCTTATCAAAGGACCACGTGGTTAGGAACATTCAGTACTTC. This gives the protein CASSLSKDHVVRNIQYF. J is TRBJ2-4 and V is TRBV7-3; no clear D gene. Trimming removed 2 bases at V and 7 bases at J, with 21 bases between. CDR3 length: 17 residues. The V gene's germline CDR1 is SGHTA and CDR2 FQGTGA.

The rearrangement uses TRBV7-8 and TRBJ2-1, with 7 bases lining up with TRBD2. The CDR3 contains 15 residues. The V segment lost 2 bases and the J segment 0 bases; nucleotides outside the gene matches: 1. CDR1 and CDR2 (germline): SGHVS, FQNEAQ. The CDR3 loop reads CASSLKRDSYNEQFF. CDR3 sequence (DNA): TGTGCCAGCAGCTTAAAGCGGGACTCCTACAATGAGCAGTTCTTC.

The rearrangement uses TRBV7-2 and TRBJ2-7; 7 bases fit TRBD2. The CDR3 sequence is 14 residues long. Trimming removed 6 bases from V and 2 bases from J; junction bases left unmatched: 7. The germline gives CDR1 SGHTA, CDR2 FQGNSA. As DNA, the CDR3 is TGTGCCAGCAGTTTACCAGCGGGAACCTACGAGCAGTACTTC. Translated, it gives CASSLPAGTYEQYF.

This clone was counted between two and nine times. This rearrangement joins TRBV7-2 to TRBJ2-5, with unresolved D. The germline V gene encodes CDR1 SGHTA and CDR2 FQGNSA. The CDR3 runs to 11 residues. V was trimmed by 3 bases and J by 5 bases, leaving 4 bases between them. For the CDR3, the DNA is TGTGCCAGCAGCTTTTGGGAGACCCAGTACTTC. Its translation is CASSFWETQYF.

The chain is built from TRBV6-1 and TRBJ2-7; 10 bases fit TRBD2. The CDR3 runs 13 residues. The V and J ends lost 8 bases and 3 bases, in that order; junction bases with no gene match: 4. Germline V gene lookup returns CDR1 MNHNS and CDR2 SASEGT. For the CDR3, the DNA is TGTGCCAGCCGGACTAGCGGTCTCTACGAGCAGTACTTC. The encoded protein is CASRTSGLYEQYF.